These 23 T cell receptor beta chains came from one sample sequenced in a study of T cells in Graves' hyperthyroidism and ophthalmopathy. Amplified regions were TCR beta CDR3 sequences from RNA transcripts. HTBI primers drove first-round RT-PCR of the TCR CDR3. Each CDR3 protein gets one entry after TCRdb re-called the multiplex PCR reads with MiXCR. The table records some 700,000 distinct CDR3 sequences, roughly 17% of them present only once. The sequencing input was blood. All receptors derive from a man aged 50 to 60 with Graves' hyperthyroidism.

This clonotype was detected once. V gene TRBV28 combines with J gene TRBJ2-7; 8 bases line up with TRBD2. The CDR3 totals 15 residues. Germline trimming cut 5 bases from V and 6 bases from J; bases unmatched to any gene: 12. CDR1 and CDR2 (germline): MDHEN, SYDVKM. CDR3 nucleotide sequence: TGTGCCAGCAGTCCATACAGTAGCGGGAAGATCGAGCAGTACTTC. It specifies CASSPYSSGKIEQYF.

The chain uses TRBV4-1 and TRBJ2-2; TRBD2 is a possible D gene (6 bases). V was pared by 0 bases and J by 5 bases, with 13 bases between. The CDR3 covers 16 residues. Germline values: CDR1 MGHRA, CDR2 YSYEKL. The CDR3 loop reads CASSQDWRGSTGELFF. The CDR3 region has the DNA TGCGCCAGCAGCCAAGATTGGAGGGGATCGACCGGGGAGCTGTTTTTT.

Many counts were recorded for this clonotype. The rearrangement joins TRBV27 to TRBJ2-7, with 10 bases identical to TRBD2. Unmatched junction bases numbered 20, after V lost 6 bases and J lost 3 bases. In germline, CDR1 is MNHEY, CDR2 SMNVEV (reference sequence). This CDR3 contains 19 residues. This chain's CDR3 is CASRDYTGSGPSGSYEQYF. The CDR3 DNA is TGTGCCAGCAGGGACTATACAGGGTCCGGCCCTAGCGGGAGCTACGAGCAGTACTTC.

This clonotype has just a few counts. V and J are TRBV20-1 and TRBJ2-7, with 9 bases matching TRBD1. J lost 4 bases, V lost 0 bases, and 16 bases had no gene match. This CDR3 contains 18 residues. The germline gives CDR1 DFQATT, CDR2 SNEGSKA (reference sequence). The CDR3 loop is CSARDGQGRWDRVYEQYF. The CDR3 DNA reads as TGCAGTGCTAGAGATGGGCAGGGGCGTTGGGACAGGGTTTACGAGCAGTACTTC.

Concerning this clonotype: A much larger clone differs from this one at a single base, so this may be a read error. The CDR3: CASSFVNEQFF. DNA of the CDR3: TGTGCCAGCAGCTTTGTCAATGAGCAGTTCTTC. The chain combines TRBV5-6 with TRBJ2-1; the D is unclear. The CDR3 extends over 11 amino acids. Germline V lookup: CDR1 SGHDT, CDR2 YYEEEE. Deletions cut 2 bases from V and 6 bases from J, with 3 bases between.

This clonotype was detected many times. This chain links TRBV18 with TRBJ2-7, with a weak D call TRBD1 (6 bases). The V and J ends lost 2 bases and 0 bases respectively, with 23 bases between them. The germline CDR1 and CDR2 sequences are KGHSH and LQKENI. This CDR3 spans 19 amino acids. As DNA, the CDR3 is TGTGCCAGCTCACCATTGGGTCCCGGGACACCTTCCAGCTCCTACGAGCAGTACTTC. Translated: CASSPLGPGTPSSSYEQYF.

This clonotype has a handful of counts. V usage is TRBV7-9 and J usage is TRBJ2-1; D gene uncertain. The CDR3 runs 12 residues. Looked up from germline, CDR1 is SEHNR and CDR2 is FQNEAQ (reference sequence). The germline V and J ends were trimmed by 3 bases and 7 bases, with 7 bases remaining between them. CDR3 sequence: CASSLVENEQFF. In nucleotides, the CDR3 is TGTGCCAGCAGCTTGGTGGAAAATGAGCAGTTCTTC.

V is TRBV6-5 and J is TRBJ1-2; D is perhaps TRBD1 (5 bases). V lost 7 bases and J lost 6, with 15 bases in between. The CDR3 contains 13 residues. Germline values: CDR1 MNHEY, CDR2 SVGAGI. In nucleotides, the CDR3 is TGTGCCAGCATTAGTCCAGGGTTCAATGGCTACACCTTC. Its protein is CASISPGFNGYTF.

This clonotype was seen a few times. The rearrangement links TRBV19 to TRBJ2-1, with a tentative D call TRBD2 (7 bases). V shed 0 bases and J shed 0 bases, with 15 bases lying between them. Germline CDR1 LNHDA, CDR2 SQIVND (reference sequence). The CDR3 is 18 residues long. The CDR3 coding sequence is TGTGCCAGTAGTATAGAAGGGGGGGGCCTGAGCTCCTACAATGAGCAGTTCTTC. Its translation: CASSIEGGGLSSYNEQFF.

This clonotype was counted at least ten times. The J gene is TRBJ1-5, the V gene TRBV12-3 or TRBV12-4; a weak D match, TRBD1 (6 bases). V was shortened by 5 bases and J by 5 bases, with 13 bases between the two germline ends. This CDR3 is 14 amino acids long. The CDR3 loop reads CASSPSGVDQPQHF. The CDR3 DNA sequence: TGTGCCAGCAGTCCCTCAGGGGTGGATCAGCCCCAGCATTTT.

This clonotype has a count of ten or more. CDR3 in amino acids: CASSGLVAGNPDTQYF. CDR3 DNA: TGTGCCAGCAGCGGACTAGTGGCGGGAAACCCAGATACGCAGTATTTT. This chain uses TRBV11-2 with TRBJ2-3, with 7 bases matching TRBD2. After removal of 5 bases from V and 4 bases from J, the junction contained 12 bases not matched to a gene. Per germline, CDR1 SGHAT and CDR2 FQNNGV. The CDR3 has 16 amino acids.

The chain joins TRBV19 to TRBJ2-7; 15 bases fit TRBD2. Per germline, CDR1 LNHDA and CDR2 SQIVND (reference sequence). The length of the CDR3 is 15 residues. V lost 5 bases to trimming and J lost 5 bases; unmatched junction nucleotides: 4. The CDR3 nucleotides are TGTGCCAGTAGTTCGGGACTAGCGGGAGGAAACGAGCAGTACTTC. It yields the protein CASSSGLAGGNEQYF.

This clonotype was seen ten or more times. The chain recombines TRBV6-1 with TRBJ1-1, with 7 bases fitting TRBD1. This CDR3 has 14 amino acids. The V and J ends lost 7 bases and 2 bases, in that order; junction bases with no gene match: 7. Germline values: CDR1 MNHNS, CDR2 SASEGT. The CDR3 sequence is CASNQRTGNTEAFF. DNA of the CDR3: TGTGCCAGCAACCAGAGGACAGGTAACACTGAAGCTTTCTTT.

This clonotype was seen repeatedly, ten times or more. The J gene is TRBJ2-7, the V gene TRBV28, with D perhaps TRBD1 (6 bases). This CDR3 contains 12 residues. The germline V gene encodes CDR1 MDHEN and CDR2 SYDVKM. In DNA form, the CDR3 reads TGTGCTGTGGGGGCCTTGAGTGACGAGCAGTACTTC. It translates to CAVGALSDEQYF.

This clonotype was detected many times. As DNA, the CDR3 is TGCGCCAGCAGTGATTGGAGCGGGAGTATTGACGAGCAGTACTTC. Its translation is CASSDWSGSIDEQYF. This chain uses TRBV10-1 with TRBJ2-7, with 8 bases fitting TRBD2. This CDR3 region has 15 residues. Germline V gene lookup returns CDR1 WNHNN and CDR2 SYGVQD (reference sequence). V lost 3 bases and J lost 5; bases outside the gene matches: 9.

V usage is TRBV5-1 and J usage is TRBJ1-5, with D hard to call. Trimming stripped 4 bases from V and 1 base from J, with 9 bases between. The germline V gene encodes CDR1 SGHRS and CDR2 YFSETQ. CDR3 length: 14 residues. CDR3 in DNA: TGCGCCAGCAGCACTGGACTAAGCAATCAGCCCCAGCATTTT. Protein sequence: CASSTGLSNQPQHF.

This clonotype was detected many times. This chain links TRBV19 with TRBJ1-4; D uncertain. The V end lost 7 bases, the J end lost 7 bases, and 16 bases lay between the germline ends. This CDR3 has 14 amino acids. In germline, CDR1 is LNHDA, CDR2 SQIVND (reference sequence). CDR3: CASTKDVTFEKLFF. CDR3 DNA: TGTGCCAGTACAAAGGACGTAACTTTTGAAAAACTGTTTTTT.

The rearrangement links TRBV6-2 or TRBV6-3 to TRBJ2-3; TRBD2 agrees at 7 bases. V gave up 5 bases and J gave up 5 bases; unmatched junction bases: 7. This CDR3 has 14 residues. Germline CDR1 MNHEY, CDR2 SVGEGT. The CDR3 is CASSGGGSGDTQYF. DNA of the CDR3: TGTGCCAGCAGTGGGGGGGGGTCTGGAGATACGCAGTATTTT.

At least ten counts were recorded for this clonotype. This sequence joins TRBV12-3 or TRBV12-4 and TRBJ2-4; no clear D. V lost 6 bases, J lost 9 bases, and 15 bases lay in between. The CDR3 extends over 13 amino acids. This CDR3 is CASREKMVGIQYF. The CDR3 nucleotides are TGTGCCAGCAGGGAGAAGATGGTAGGCATTCAGTACTTC.

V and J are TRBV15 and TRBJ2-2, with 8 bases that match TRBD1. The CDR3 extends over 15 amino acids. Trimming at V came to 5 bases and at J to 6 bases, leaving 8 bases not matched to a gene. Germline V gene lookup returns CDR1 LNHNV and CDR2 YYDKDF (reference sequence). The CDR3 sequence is CATSQVGQGAGELFF. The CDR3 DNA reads TGTGCCACCAGCCAAGTAGGACAGGGAGCCGGGGAGCTGTTTTTT.

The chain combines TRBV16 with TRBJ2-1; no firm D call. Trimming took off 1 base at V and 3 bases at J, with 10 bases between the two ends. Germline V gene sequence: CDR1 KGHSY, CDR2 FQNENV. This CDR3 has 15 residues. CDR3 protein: CASSQFLGRYNEQFF. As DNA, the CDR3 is TGTGCCAGCAGCCAATTTCTGGGTCGCTACAATGAGCAGTTCTTC.

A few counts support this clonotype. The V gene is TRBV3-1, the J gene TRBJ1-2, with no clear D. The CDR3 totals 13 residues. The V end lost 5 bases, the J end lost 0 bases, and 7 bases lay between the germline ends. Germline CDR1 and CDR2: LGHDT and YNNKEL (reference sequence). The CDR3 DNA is TGTGCCAGCAGCTACTTGGCTAACTATGGCTACACCTTC. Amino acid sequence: CASSYLANYGYTF.

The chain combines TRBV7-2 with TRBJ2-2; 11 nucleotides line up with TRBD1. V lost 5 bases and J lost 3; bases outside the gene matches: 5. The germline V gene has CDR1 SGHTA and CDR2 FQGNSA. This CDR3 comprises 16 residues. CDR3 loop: CASSRTGGEYTGELFF. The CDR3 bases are TGTGCCAGCAGCCGGACAGGGGGCGAGTACACCGGGGAGCTGTTTTTT.